The source of this TCR beta chain is a study of siplizumab effects on memory and regulatory T cells. About this clone: As yet, its antigen is unknown.

This CDR3 has 15 residues. Germline values: CDR1 MGHRA, CDR2 YSYEKL. The V and J ends lost 0 bases and 3 bases respectively, with 10 bases between them. Broader study findings: A naive or memory phenotype could not be assigned to roughly 75-97% of the proliferating CD4+ or CD8+ clones. Siplizumab significantly decreased alloreactive sequences from unstimulated CD4+ memory cells.

Repertoires were generated with immunoSEQ multiplex PCR, while TCRdb's copy carries only in-frame clones and drops some. The sample has about 75,000 clones, about 92% seen once. The TCR originated in a human donor in good health. The chain uses TRBV4-1 and TRBJ2-3, with unresolved D. Sequenced: CD8+ T cells sorted from blood. In DNA form, the CDR3 reads TGCGCCAGCAGCCAAGAGCCAGAAGGGACAGATACGCAGTATTTT. This translates into CASSQEPEGTDTQYF.